This record looks at one T cell receptor (beta chain) sequence and its context. The specificity of this receptor is unknown. Per-base quality was not reported, and no clone a single base away is much larger than it. For a library built for alpha chains, this beta chain is a stray read; little rests on its size. Read against the paper, the sample's time point label means: sample taken at primary tumor resection. The donors were about 65 patients from the lung TRACERx cohort who had early-stage, untreated non-small cell lung cancer. For TCR sequencing, whole RNA was extracted from tumor and nontumor lung tissue, or from cryopreserved PBMC samples, and no cell sorting was done. Only patients with enough RNA available from two or more tumor regions were chosen for TCR sequencing. Tumor and adjacent nontumor lung specimens were reviewed by a lung pathologist before selection. This entry comes from a study of spatial heterogeneity in lung cancer (dated by TCRdb to about 2019). The study in broad terms: More beta-chain than alpha-chain transcripts were consistently detected, likely reflecting higher beta-chain transcript abundance. TCR transcript counts in tumor regions correlated strongly with a T cell transcriptional module score from matched bulk RNA-seq. In the raw uncorrected reads, each unique combination of TCR and UMI appeared on average more than ten times. Nonsynonymous mutation counts, determined by whole-exome sequencing of tumor tissue, were related to TCR repertoire features. The study quantitatively compared TCR alpha and beta repertoires across multiple tumor regions, matched nontumor lung and blood in non-small cell lung cancer. At surgery, both alpha and beta chains were TCR-sequenced in roughly 230 tumor regions, about 61 matched nontumor lung samples and some 58 PBMC samples. The paper's findings and limits, for the study overall: TCR-seq coverage of tumor T cells was estimated to be only about 7% for alpha chains and more than 11% for beta chains. Confirming at a functional level the hypothesis that regional TCRs recognize regional mutations was considered to require additional single-cell paired TCR alpha and beta sequencing. The count of ubiquitous expanded TCRs correlated with the count of ubiquitous nonsynonymous mutations, and the count of regional expanded TCRs correlated with the count of regional nonsynonymous mutations. The tumor nonsynonymous mutation count correlated with the number of expanded alpha and beta TCRs within the tumor.

From a lookup of the germline V gene (reference sequence), CDR1 and CDR2 are DFQATT and SNEGSKA. Including cysteine and phenylalanine, the CDR3 has 15 amino acids. Only the CDR3 region is kept as DNA, spanning 45 bases read in frame from base 1. V is trimmed back by 6 bases and J by 4 bases, and the junction contains 13 bases that no gene match accounts for. Library construction relied on 5' RACE. TCRdb shows the sequencer as NextSeq 500. To allow correction of PCR and sequencing errors, the TCR library protocol tagged every TCR cDNA molecule with a unique molecular identifier. The paper's processing steps were these. TCR identification, UMI-based error correction and CDR3 extraction were performed with Decombinator tools. TCRs above a frequency of 2 per 1,000, corresponding to the top 1% of the tumor frequency distribution, were defined as expanded. Expanded tumor TCRs statistically deemed absent (corrected P<0.05) from at least one tumor region were classed as regional, and all other expanded tumor TCRs were classed as ubiquitous. Rényi diversity was computed with the R vegan package after subsampling each repertoire 100 times to 5,000 TCRs. To build CDR3 similarity networks, amino acid triplet string-kernel similarity was used, and CDR3s were connected when their pairwise similarity was above 0.82. Through fastp at Q25 and MiXCR, TCRdb rebuilt clones from the public reads, retaining in-frame beta chains. Each entry is one CDR3 protein sequence, shown with its most common DNA and genes. It is TCRdb's table, rather than the study itself, that gives the V and J calls and clone size. This sample gives hundreds of distinct CDR3 sequences in total; approximately 39% of them show up just once. The ten largest clones take up about 27% of the sample.

Sequenced material: lung tumor tissue, taken at surgery. This TCR was sampled from a male donor with early-stage non-small cell lung cancer. The sequence links TRBV20-1 to TRBJ1-1; TRBD1 agrees with 8 junctional bases. The CDR3 region reads CSAKRGGQGRTEAFF. The nucleotides are TGCAGTGCCAAGCGCGGAGGACAGGGACGCACTGAAGCTTTCTTT.